What follows are 17 T cell receptor beta chains derived from one specimen sequenced in a study of shared clonotypes between healthy human individuals. TCRdb's table, derived via immunoSEQ multiplex PCR, lists solely in-frame clones and lacks some. The data show some 650,000 clones, with around 97% seen just once and less than 0.065% held by the top ten. The specimen sequenced was naive CD4+ T cells sorted from blood. Subset denoted: CD45RA+ positively selected. The receptors shown here come from a woman in her thirties in good health.

V usage is TRBV27 and J usage is TRBJ2-3; the match to TRBD2 covers 15 bases. This CDR3 contains 16 residues. Trimming cost V 6 bases and J 7 bases; bases outside gene matches: 8. Germline CDR1 MNHEY, CDR2 SMNVEV (reference sequence). Here the CDR3 DNA reads TGTGCCAGCAGGAGCCCGGGACTAGCGGGAGGTAATACGCAGTATTTT. Translated: CASRSPGLAGGNTQYF.

This chain connects TRBV28 to TRBJ1-3; unclear D gene. This CDR3 has 15 residues. Germline assignment: CDR1 MDHEN and CDR2 SYDVKM. V lost 5 bases and J 2 bases, leaving 13 bases between the germline ends. The CDR3 is CASSPYREAGNTIYF. As DNA, the CDR3 is TGTGCCAGCAGTCCCTATCGAGAAGCTGGAAACACCATATATTTT.

The chain links TRBV28 to TRBJ2-5, with unresolved D. V shed 8 bases and J shed 2 bases, with 12 bases lying between them. The CDR3 contains 13 residues. The germline V gene has CDR1 MDHEN and CDR2 SYDVKM. The CDR3 protein is CASSSDPQETQYF. Written as DNA, the CDR3 is TGTGCCAGCTCATCGGACCCACAAGAGACCCAGTACTTC.

This chain uses TRBV2 with TRBJ1-5; D remains ambiguous. Looked up from germline, CDR1 is SNHLY and CDR2 is FYNNEI. This CDR3 region has 11 residues. The V end was cut by 2 bases, the J end by 7 bases, with 3 bases between. In DNA, the CDR3 is TGTGCCAGCAGTGAATACCAGCCCCAGCATTTT. Protein: CASSEYQPQHF. The full variable domain, with the rest looked up from reference TRBV2 and TRBJ1-5, is EPEVTQTPSHQVTQMGQEVILRCVPISNHLYFYWYRQILGQKVEFLVSFYNNEISEKSEIFDDQFSVERPDGSNFTLKIRSTKLEDSAMYFCASSEYQPQHFGDGTRLSIL.

The chain carries TRBV15 and TRBJ2-2, with 14 bases matching TRBD2. Trimming cost V 0 bases and J 4 bases; bases outside gene matches: 10. Per the germline V gene, CDR1 is LNHNV and CDR2 is YYDKDF (reference sequence). This CDR3 contains 20 residues. Here the CDR3 DNA reads TGTGCCACCAGCAGAGACCGACTAGCGGGAGGGCCTAAGGGCACCGGGGAGCTGTTTTTT. Translation: CATSRDRLAGGPKGTGELFF.

The chain links TRBV9 to TRBJ2-7, with D perhaps matching TRBD2 (6 bases). The CDR3 runs 11 residues. Per the germline V gene, CDR1 is SGDLS and CDR2 is YYNGEE. V lost 3 bases to trimming and J lost 5 bases, with 6 bases between them. The CDR3 reads CASSGGDEQYF. CDR3 sequence (DNA): TGTGCCAGCAGCGGGGGGGACGAGCAGTACTTC.

This clone was seen once. This chain uses TRBV5-6 with TRBJ1-5; 12 bases match TRBD1. V lost 1 base, J lost 5 bases, and 4 bases stayed unmatched. CDR1 SGHDT and CDR2 YYEEEE come from the germline V gene. The CDR3 length is 16 residues. Here the CDR3 DNA reads TGTGCCAGCAGCTTGTGGGGGACAGGGGGCGATCAGCCCCAGCATTTT. Amino acid sequence: CASSLWGTGGDQPQHF.

The chain uses TRBV2 and TRBJ2-7; TRBD1 agrees at 9 bases. CDR1 SNHLY and CDR2 FYNNEI come from the germline V gene. The CDR3 covers 16 residues. V was pared by 2 bases and J by 0 bases, with 5 bases of the junction left unmatched. CDR3: CASSEPGTGLSYEQYF. The CDR3 DNA reads TGTGCCAGCAGTGAACCCGGGACAGGGCTCTCCTACGAGCAGTACTTC.

The chain recombines TRBV5-1 with TRBJ2-1, with 11 bases fitting TRBD2. The CDR3 has 17 residues. Germline values: CDR1 SGHRS, CDR2 YFSETQ. V lost 0 bases to trimming and J lost 1 base; unmatched junction nucleotides: 3. This chain's CDR3 is CASSLVPSGRSYNEQFF. CDR3 sequence (DNA): TGCGCCAGCAGCTTGGTTCCTAGCGGGAGGTCCTACAATGAGCAGTTCTTC. The full variable domain, rest sourced from reference TRBV5-1 and TRBJ2-1, is KAGVTQTPRYLIKTRGQQVTLSCSPISGHRSVSWYQQTPGQGLQFLFEYFSETQRNKGNFPGRFSGRQFSNSRSEMNVSTLELGDSALYLCASSLVPSGRSYNEQFFGPGTRLTVL.

The chain links TRBV18 to TRBJ2-1; 9 positions match TRBD1. With 6 bases clipped from V and 9 bases from J, the junction kept 9 bases outside the gene matches. The CDR3 spans 14 residues. CDR1 and CDR2 (germline): KGHSH, LQKENI. The CDR3 sequence: CASSFGTGPGEQFF. CDR3 coding DNA: TGTGCCAGCTCTTTCGGGACAGGGCCGGGTGAGCAGTTCTTC.

The V gene is TRBV5-1, the J gene TRBJ2-3; 8 bases map to TRBD2. Germline loops: CDR1 SGHRS, CDR2 YFSETQ. V shed 4 bases, J shed 0 bases, and the junction held 7 bases outside the gene matches. The CDR3 contains 16 residues. The CDR3 sequence is CASSPLLAASTDTQYF. CDR3 in DNA: TGCGCCAGCAGCCCCCTACTAGCGGCTAGCACAGATACGCAGTATTTT.

This clone appeared once. This chain connects TRBV7-9 to TRBJ1-1; unclear D gene. Germline V gives CDR1 SEHNR, CDR2 FQNEAQ (reference sequence). V was pared by 2 bases and J by 4 bases, with 8 bases between. CDR3 size: 13 residues. CDR3 in amino acids: CASSLRSATEAFF. The CDR3 bases are TGTGCCAGCAGCTTACGGTCGGCCACTGAAGCTTTCTTT.

The chain is built from TRBV5-1 and TRBJ2-6, with 7 positions matching TRBD1. CDR3 length equals 16 residues. The germline gives CDR1 SGHRS, CDR2 YFSETQ. With V trimmed by 4 bases and J by 1 base, 5 bases remained unmatched. CDR3 nucleotides: TGCGCCAGCAGCCTCCAGACAGGGTCTGGGGCCAACGTCCTGACTTTC. Amino acids: CASSLQTGSGANVLTF.

The chain combines TRBV5-4 with TRBJ1-2; TRBD1 matches 8 bases. The CDR3 runs 15 residues. The J segment lost 5 bases and the V segment lost 3 bases, leaving 9 bases of the junction unmatched. Germline loops: CDR1 SGHNT, CDR2 YYREEE (reference sequence). The CDR3 bases are TGTGCCAGCAGCTATGACAGGGGAAACAATTATGGCTACACCTTC. Translated, it gives CASSYDRGNNYGYTF.

V and J are TRBV15 and TRBJ2-7; tentatively, D is TRBD1 (6 bases). Germline CDR1 reads LNHNV; CDR2 reads YYDKDF (reference sequence). The CDR3 runs to 15 residues. V lost 5 bases and J lost 1, with 15 bases in between. The CDR3 sequence: CATSARRTDSYEQYF. CDR3 sequence (DNA): TGTGCCACCAGCGCCCGTCGGACAGATTCCTACGAGCAGTACTTC.

The rearrangement uses TRBV12-5 and TRBJ2-1; 8 bases align to TRBD2. The CDR3 spans 11 residues. Trimming removed 6 bases from V and 11 bases from J; junction bases left unmatched: 3. CDR1 is LGHNT and CDR2 is FRNRAP in the germline V gene. CDR3 in amino acids: CASGLAGKQFF. The DNA for the CDR3 is TGTGCTAGTGGATTAGCGGGAAAGCAGTTCTTC.

The table lists this clone with a count of one. The J gene is TRBJ1-5, the V gene TRBV10-2; TRBD1 is a possible D gene (5 bases). Trimming removed 3 bases from V and 2 bases from J, with 14 bases in between. CDR3 length equals 16 residues. Germline V gene sequence: CDR1 WSHSY, CDR2 SAAADI. CDR3 amino acids: CASSDTGGMGNQPQHF. CDR3 coding DNA: TGCGCCAGCAGTGATACGGGGGGAATGGGCAATCAGCCCCAGCATTTT.